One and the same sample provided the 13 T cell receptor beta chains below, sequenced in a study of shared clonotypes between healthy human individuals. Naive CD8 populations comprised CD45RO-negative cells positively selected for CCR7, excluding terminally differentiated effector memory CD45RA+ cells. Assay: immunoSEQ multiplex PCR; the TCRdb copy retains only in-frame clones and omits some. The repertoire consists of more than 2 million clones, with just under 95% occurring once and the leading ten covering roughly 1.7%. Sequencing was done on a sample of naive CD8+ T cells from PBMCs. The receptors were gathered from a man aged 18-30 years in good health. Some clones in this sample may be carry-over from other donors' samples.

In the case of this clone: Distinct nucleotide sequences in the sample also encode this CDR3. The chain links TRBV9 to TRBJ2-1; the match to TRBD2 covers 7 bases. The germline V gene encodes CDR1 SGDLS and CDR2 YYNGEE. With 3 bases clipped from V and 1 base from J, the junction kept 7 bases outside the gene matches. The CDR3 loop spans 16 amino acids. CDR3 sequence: CASSGTSGPSYNEQFF. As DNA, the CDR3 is TGTGCCAGCAGCGGGACTAGTGGGCCTTCCTACAATGAGCAGTTCTTC.

CDR3 coding DNA: TGTGCCAGCATTGCGGGACAGGGTCTGAACACTGAAGCTTTCTTT. Its protein product is CASIAGQGLNTEAFF. The chain has TRBV27 and TRBJ1-1; 9 positions agree with TRBD1. V shed 7 bases, J shed 0 bases, and the junction held 6 bases outside the gene matches. The CDR3 runs 15 residues. Germline lookup yields CDR1 MNHEY and CDR2 SMNVEV (reference sequence).

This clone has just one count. For the CDR3, the DNA is TGTGCCATCAGTGAGCGGGACAGGTGGACCGGGGAGCTGTTTTTT. This sequence encodes CAISERDRWTGELFF. The J gene is TRBJ2-2, the V gene TRBV10-3, with 8 positions matching TRBD1. The CDR3 has 15 amino acids. V trimming: 2 bases; J trimming: 5 bases; junction bases outside the gene matches: 4. CDR1 and CDR2 from the germline V gene are ENHRY and SYGVKD.

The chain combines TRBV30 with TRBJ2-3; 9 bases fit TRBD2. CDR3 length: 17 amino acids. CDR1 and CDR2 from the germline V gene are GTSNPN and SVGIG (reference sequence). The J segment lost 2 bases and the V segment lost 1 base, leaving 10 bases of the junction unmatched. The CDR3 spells CAWSAPQAGGLTDTQYF. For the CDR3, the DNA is TGTGCCTGGAGTGCCCCCCAAGCGGGAGGACTCACAGATACGCAGTATTTT.

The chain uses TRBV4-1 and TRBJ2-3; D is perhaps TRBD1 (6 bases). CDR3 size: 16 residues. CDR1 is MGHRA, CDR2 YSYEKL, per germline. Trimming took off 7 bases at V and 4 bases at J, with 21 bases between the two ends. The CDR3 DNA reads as TGCGCCAGCACCCCAGAAGGAATAGGGGGAGCAGATACGCAGTATTTT. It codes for CASTPEGIGGADTQYF.

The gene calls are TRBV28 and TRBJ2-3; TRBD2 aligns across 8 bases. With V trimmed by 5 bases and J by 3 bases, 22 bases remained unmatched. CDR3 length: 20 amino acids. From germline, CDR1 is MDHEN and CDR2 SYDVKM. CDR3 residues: CASSLFHSAISGSWTDTQYF. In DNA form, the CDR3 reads TGTGCCAGCAGTCTTTTTCACTCCGCGATCAGCGGGAGTTGGACAGATACGCAGTATTTT.

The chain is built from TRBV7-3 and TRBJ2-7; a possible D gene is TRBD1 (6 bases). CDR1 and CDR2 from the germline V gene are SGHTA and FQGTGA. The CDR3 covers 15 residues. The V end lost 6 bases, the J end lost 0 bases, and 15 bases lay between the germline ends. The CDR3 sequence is CASSFDRSDSYEQYF. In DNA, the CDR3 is TGTGCCAGCAGTTTCGACAGGAGCGACTCCTACGAGCAGTACTTC.

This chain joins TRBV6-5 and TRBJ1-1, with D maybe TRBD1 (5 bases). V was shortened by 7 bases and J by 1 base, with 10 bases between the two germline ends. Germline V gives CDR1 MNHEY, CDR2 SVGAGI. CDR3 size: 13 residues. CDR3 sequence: CASMGGENTEAFF. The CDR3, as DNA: TGTGCCAGCATGGGGGGAGAGAACACTGAAGCTTTCTTT.

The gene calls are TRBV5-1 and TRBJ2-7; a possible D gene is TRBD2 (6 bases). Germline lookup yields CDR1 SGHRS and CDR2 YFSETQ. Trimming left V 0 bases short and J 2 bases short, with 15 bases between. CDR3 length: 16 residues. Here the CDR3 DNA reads TGCGCCAGCAGCTTGGCCCCCGGGGAGGTCCCCTACGAGCAGTACTTC. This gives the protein CASSLAPGEVPYEQYF.

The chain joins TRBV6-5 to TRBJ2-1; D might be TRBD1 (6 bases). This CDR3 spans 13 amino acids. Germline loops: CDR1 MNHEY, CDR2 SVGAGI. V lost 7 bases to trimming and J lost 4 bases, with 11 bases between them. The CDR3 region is CASTSTGYNEQFF. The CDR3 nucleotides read TGTGCCAGCACCTCCACAGGGTACAATGAGCAGTTCTTC.

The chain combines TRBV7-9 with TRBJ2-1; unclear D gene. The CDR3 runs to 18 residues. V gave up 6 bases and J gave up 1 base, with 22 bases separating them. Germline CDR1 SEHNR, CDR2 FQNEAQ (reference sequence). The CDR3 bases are TGTGCCAGCAGTTACATAGGTCTAGGTTTTAGGTCCTACAATGAGCAGTTCTTC. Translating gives CASSYIGLGFRSYNEQFF.

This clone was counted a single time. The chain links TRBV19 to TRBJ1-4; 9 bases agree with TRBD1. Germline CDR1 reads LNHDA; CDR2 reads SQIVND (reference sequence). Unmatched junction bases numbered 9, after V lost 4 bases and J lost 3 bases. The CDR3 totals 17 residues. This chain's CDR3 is CASSTGTGYLPNEKLFF. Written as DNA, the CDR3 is TGTGCCAGTAGTACCGGGACAGGGTATTTGCCTAATGAAAAACTGTTTTTT.

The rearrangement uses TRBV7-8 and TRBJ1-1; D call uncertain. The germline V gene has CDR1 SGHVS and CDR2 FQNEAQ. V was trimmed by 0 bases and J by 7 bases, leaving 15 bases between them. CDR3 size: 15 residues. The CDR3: CASSLAGKPRGEAFF. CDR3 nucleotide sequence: TGTGCCAGCAGCTTAGCGGGTAAGCCCCGGGGTGAAGCTTTCTTT. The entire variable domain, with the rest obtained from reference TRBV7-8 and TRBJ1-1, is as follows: GAGVSQSPRYKVAKRGQDVALRCDPISGHVSLFWYQQALGQGPEFLTYFQNEAQLDKSGLPSDRFFAERPEGSVSTLKIQRTQQEDSAVYLCASSLAGKPRGEAFFGQGTRLTVV.